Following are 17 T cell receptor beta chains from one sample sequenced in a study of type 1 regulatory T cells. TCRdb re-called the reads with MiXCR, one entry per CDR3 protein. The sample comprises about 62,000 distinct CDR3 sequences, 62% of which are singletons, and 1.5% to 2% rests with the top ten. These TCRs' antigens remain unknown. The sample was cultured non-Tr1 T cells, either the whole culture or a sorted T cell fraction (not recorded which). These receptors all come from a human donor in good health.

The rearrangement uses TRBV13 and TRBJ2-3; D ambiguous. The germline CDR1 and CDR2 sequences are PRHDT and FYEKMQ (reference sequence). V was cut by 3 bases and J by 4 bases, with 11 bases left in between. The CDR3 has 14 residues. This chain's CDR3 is CASSLAARPDTQYF. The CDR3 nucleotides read TGTGCCAGCAGCTTGGCGGCAAGACCAGATACGCAGTATTTT.

DNA of the CDR3: TGTGCCAAGGGGCGGGGGACCTACAATGAGCAGTTCTTC. It yields the protein CAKGRGTYNEQFF. V gene TRBV7-2 combines with J gene TRBJ2-1, with 7 nucleotides matching TRBD2. Trimming at V came to 10 bases and at J to 2 bases, leaving 5 bases not matched to a gene. The CDR3 contains 13 residues. Germline CDR1 and CDR2: SGHTA and FQGNSA.

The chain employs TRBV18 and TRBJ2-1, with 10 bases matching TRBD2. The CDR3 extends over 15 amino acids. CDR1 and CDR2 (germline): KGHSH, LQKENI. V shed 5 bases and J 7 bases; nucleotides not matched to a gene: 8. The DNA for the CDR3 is TGTGCCAGCTCATTAGCGGGAGGTGGCGGGAATGAGCAGTTCTTC. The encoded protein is CASSLAGGGGNEQFF.

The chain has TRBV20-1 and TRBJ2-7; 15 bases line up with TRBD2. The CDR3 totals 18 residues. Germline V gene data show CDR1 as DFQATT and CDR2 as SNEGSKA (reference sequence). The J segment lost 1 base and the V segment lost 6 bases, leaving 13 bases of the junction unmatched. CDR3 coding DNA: TGCAGTGCGACTAATCCGGGACTAGCGGGAGGAAGGTCCTACGAGCAGTACTTC. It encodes CSATNPGLAGGRSYEQYF.

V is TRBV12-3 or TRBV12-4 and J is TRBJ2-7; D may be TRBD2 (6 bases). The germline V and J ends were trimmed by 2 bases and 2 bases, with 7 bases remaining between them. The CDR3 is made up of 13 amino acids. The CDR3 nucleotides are TGTGCCAGCAGTTTAACGGGGGCCTACGAGCAGTACTTC. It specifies CASSLTGAYEQYF.

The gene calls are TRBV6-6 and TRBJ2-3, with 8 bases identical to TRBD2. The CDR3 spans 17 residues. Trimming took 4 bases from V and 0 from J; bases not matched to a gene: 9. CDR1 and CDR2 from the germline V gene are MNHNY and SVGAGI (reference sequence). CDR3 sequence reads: CASSLKLSGTSTDTQYF. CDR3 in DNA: TGTGCCAGCAGTTTAAAACTTAGCGGGACCAGCACAGATACGCAGTATTTT.

CDR3 protein: CAISDVAGTQETQYF. The CDR3, as DNA: TGTGCCATCAGTGACGTAGCGGGGACCCAAGAGACCCAGTACTTC. The V gene is TRBV10-3, the J gene TRBJ2-5; the match to TRBD2 covers 8 bases. CDR3 length equals 15 residues. J gave up 1 base and V 3 bases, and 4 bases lay outside the gene matches. Germline CDR1 ENHRY, CDR2 SYGVKD.

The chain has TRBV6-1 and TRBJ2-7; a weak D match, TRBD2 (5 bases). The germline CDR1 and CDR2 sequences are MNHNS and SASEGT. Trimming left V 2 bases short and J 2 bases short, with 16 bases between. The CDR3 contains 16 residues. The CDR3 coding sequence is TGTGCCAGCAGTGAATTTGGGAGACATTCGACCTACGAGCAGTACTTC. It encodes CASSEFGRHSTYEQYF.

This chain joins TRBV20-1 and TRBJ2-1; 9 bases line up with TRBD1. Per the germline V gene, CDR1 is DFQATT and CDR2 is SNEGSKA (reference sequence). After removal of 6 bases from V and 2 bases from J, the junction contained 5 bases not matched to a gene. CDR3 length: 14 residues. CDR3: CSAPDRGTYNEQFF. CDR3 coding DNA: TGCAGTGCGCCGGACAGGGGAACCTACAATGAGCAGTTCTTC.

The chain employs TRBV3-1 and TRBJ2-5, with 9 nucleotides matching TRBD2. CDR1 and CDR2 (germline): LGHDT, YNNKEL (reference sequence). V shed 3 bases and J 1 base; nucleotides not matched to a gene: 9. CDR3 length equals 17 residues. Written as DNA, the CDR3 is TGTGCCAGCAGCCACCTGACTAGCGGATACCTCCAAGAGACCCAGTACTTC. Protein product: CASSHLTSGYLQETQYF.

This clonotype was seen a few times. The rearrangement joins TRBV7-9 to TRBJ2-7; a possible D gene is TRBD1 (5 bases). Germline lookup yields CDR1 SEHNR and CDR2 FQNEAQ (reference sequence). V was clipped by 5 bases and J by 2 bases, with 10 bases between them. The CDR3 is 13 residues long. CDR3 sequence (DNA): TGTGCCAGCAGCCCTAGGGGCCCCTACGAGCAGTACTTC. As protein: CASSPRGPYEQYF.

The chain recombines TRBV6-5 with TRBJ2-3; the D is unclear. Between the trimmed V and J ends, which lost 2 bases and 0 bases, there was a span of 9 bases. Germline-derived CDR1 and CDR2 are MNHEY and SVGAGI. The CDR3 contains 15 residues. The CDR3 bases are TGTGCCAGCAGTTACGGGCTCCTGAGCACAGATACGCAGTATTTT. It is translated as CASSYGLLSTDTQYF.

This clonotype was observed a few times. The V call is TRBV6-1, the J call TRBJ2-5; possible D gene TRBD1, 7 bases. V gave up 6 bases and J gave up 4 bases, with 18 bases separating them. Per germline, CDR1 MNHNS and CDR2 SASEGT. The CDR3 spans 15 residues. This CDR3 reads CASREIQGRGETQYF. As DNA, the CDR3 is TGTGCCAGCAGAGAAATACAGGGGCGGGGAGAGACCCAGTACTTC.

The CDR3, as DNA: TGCGCCAGCATTGGTGGTGGGGGAGCGACACAAGAGACCCAGTACTTC. It codes for CASIGGGGATQETQYF. The rearrangement joins TRBV5-1 to TRBJ2-5, with D perhaps being TRBD1 or TRBD2 (5 bases each). The germline V gene has CDR1 SGHRS and CDR2 YFSETQ. This CDR3 spans 16 amino acids. Trimming left V 6 bases short and J 2 bases short, with 20 bases between.

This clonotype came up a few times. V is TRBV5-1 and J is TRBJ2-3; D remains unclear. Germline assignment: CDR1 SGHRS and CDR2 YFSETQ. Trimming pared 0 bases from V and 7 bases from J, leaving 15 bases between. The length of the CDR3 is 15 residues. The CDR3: CASSLVSGERNTQYF. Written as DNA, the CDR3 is TGCGCCAGCAGCTTGGTGTCGGGTGAACGGAATACGCAGTATTTT.

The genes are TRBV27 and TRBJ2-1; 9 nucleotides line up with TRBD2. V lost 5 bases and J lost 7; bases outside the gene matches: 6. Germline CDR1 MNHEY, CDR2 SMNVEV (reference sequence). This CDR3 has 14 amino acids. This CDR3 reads CASSRLAGSNEQFF. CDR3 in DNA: TGTGCCAGCAGTAGGCTAGCGGGATCAAATGAGCAGTTCTTC.

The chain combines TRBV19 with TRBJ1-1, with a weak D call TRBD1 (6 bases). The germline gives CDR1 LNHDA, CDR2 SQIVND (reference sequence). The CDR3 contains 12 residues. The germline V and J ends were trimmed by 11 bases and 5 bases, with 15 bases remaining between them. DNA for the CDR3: TGTGCCGCCACAGGGTTGTGGACTGAAGCTTTCTTT. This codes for CAATGLWTEAFF.